This TCR beta chain was recovered during a study of memory B cells and T cells in multiple sclerosis. Regarding this clone: Its target is not known.

Study-level findings and limits: Clone-set sizes differed between compartments, so shared clonotype counts needed normalization.

Profiled with immunoSEQ multiplex PCR; TCRdb holds only in-frame clones, not every one. The sample consists of approximately 47,000 clones, 82% of them appearing once. After stimulus-free culture, autoproliferating CFSE-dim and non-proliferating CFSE-high T cells were sequenced separately. Replicate wells were pooled after 7 days of stimulus-free culture of 40 million to 65 million CFSE-labeled PBMCs. CFSE at 0.45 to 0.55 uM labeled the PBMCs, which were then cultured unstimulated. Sequencing used PBMCs from blood kept in culture. The receptor's source is a human donor with multiple sclerosis.

The CDR3 reads CASSRQQGAGTEAFF. DNA for the CDR3: TGTGCCAGCTCACGGCAACAGGGGGCGGGCACTGAAGCTTTCTTT. V and J are TRBV18 and TRBJ1-1, with 9 bases that match TRBD1. Germline V lookup: CDR1 KGHSH, CDR2 LQKENI. V lost 4 bases, J lost 4 bases, and 7 bases stayed unmatched. CDR3 size: 15 residues. The complete variable domain, with remaining parts taken from reference TRBV18 and TRBJ1-1, reads NAGVMQNPRHLVRRRGQEARLRCSPMKGHSHVYWYRQLPEEGLKFMVYLQKENIIDESGMPKERFSAEFPKEGPSILRIQQVVRGDSAAYFCASSRQQGAGTEAFFGQGTRLTVV.